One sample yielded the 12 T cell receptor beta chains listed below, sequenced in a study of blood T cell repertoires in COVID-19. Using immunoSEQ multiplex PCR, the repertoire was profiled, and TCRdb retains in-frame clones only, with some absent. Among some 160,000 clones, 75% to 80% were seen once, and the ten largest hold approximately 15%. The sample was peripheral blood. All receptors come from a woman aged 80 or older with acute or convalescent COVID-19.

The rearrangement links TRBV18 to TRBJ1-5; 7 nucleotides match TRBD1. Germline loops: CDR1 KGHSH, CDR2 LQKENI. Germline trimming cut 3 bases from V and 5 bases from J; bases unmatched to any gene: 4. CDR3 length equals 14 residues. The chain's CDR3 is CASSPDREDQPQHF. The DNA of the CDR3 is TGTGCCAGCTCACCCGACAGGGAGGATCAGCCCCAGCATTTT.

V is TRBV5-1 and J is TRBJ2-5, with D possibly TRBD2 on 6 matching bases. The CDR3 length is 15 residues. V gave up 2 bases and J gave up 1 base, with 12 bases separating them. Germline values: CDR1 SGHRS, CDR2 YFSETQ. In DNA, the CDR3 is TGCGCCAGCAGCTTTAGCGGAGGGGTCCAAGAGACCCAGTACTTC. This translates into CASSFSGGVQETQYF.

The CDR3: CASSIDKRNTEAFF. In nucleotides, the CDR3 is TGTGCCAGTAGTATAGATAAGAGGAACACTGAAGCTTTCTTT. The rearrangement joins TRBV19 to TRBJ1-1; D is undetermined. V lost 0 bases to trimming and J lost 1 base, with 6 bases between them. The CDR3 sequence is 14 residues long. The germline V gene has CDR1 LNHDA and CDR2 SQIVND (reference sequence). Supplemented by reference TRBV19 and TRBJ1-1, the full variable domain reads DGGITQSPKYLFRKEGQNVTLSCEQNLNHDAMYWYRQDPGQGLRLIYYSQIVNDFQKGDIAEGYSVSREKKESFPLTVTSAQKNPTAFYLCASSIDKRNTEAFFGQGTRLTVV.

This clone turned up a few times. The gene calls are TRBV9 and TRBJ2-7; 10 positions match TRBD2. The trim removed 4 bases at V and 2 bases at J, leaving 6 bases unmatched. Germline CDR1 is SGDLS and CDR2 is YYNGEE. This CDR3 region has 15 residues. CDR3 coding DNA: TGTGCCAGCAGCACTAGGACTAGCGGTACCTACGAGCAGTACTTC. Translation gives CASSTRTSGTYEQYF.

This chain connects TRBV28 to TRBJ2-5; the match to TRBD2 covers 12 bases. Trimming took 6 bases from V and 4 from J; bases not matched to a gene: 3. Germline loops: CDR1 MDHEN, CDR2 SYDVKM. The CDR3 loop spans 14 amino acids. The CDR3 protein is CASRGTSGSETQYF. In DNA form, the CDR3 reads TGTGCCAGCAGGGGGACTAGCGGGTCAGAGACCCAGTACTTC. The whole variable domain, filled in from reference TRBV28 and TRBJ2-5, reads DVKVTQSSRYLVKRTGEKVFLECVQDMDHENMFWYRQDPGLGLRLIYFSYDVKMKEKGDIPEGYSVSREKKERFSLILESASTNQTSMYLCASRGTSGSETQYFGPGTRLLVL.

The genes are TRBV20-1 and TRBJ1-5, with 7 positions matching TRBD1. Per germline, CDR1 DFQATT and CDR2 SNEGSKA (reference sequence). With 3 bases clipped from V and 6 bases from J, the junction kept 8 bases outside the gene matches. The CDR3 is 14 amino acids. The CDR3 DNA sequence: TGCAGTGCTAGTATTCAGGGGGTAGGTCAGCCCCAGCATTTT. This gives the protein CSASIQGVGQPQHF.

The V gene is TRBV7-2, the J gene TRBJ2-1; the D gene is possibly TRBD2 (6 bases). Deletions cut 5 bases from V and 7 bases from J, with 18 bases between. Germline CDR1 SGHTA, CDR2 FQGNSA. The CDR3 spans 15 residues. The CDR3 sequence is CASSPRGSGLNEQFF. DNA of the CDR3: TGTGCCAGCAGCCCCCGGGGAAGCGGGCTAAATGAGCAGTTCTTC.

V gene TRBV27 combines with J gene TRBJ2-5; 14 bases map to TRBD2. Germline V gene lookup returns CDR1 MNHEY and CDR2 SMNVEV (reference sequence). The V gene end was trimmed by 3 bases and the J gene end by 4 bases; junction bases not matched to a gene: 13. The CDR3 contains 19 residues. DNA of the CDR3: TGTGCCAGCAGTTTTGGGGGGACTAGCGGGAGTGGAGGCGGAGAGACCCAGTACTTC. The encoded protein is CASSFGGTSGSGGGETQYF.

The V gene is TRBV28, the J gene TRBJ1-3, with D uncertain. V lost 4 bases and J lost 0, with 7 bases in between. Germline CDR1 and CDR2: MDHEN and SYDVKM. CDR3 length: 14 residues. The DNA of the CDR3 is TGTGCCAGCAGTTCAGGCGCCTCTGGAAACACCATATATTTT. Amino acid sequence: CASSSGASGNTIYF.

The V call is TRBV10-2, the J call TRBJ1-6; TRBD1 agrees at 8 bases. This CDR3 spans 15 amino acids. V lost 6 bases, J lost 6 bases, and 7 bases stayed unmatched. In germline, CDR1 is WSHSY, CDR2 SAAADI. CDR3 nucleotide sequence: TGCGCCAGCAGAGGTCAGGGGGCGTTTAATTCACCCCTCCACTTT. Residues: CASRGQGAFNSPLHF.

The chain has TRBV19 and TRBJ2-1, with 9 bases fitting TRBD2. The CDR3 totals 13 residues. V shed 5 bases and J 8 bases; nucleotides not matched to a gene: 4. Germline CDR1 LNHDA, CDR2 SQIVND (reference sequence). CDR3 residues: CASSPQREDEQFF. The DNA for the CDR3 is TGTGCCAGTAGTCCCCAGCGGGAGGATGAGCAGTTCTTC.

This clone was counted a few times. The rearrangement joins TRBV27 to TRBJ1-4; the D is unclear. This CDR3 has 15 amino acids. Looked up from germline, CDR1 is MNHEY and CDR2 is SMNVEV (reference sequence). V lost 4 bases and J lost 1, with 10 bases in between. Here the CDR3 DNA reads TGTGCCAGCAGTTCCCTGTCCAGAACTAATGAAAAACTGTTTTTT. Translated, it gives CASSSLSRTNEKLFF.